This T cell receptor beta chain was recovered during a study of T cell changes during pregnancy in multiple sclerosis. Clones were read by immunoSEQ multiplex PCR, and TCRdb kept only the in-frame ones, dropping some. The sample shows approximately 45,000 clones, roughly 80% of them seen only once. V lost 6 bases to trimming and J lost 8 bases, with 19 bases between them. Germline CDR1 is SEHNR and CDR2 is FQNEAQ (reference sequence). The CDR3 contains 14 residues. J is TRBJ1-2 and V is TRBV7-9, with D uncertain. The TCR sequence derives from a female donor with multiple sclerosis, enrolled in a pregnancy study. The specimen comprised CD4+ T cells from peripheral blood mononuclear cells, sampled before pregnancy. The CDR3 is CASSHAGMVEGYTF. Written as DNA, the CDR3 is TGTGCCAGCAGTCATGCGGGGATGGTGGAGGGCTACACCTTC.